This T cell receptor (beta chain) originates from a study of shared clonotypes between healthy human individuals. Study conclusions and caveats: Large sequencing depth failed to make sorted-subset sequencing complete, rarefaction showed.

This clone was observed a handful of times. Its antigen is unknown. V was shortened by 4 bases and J by 5 bases, with 14 bases between the two germline ends. The CDR3 is 13 residues long. Germline CDR1 reads GTSNPN; CDR2 reads SVGIG (reference sequence). Original analysis: With immunoSEQ giving junction-only sequences and no quality scores, filtering differed. Method: immunoSEQ multiplex PCR; TCRdb's copy keeps in-frame clones and lacks some. V and J calls and clone size come straight from that table; D and trimming were deduced from the DNA. The sample yields about 700,000 clones, approximately 79% seen once.

The chain uses TRBV30 and TRBJ1-1; D is perhaps TRBD1 (5 bases). Sequenced material: memory CD4+ T cells sorted from blood. The subset is: CD45RA-negative fraction. This TCR was sampled from a woman in her twenties or thirties in good health. The CDR3 reads CAWMRGGGTEAFF. The DNA of the CDR3 is TGTGCCTGGATGCGGGGGGGAGGGACTGAAGCTTTCTTT.